The 12 T cell receptor beta chains below were found in one sample sequenced in a study of graft-versus-host responses after intestinal transplantation. Antigen specificity for these receptors is unknown. TCRdb's table, derived via immunoSEQ multiplex PCR, lists solely in-frame clones and lacks some. In the table there are over 70,000 clones, roughly 94% of which are singletons. The sample was unstimulated CD8+ T cells sorted from spleen or lymph node cells, taken before intestinal transplant. These receptors were collected from a human donor who received an intestinal transplant.

There are a few counts of this clone. The gene calls are TRBV7-9 and TRBJ2-7; D gene ambiguous. In germline, CDR1 is SEHNR, CDR2 FQNEAQ (reference sequence). Trimming shortened V by 5 bases and J by 0 bases, and 5 bases separated the two germline ends. The CDR3 consists of 12 residues. This chain's CDR3 is CASSVSSYEQYF. The CDR3 DNA is TGTGCCAGCAGCGTGAGCTCCTACGAGCAGTACTTC.

The chain carries TRBV5-1 and TRBJ2-7, with D possibly being TRBD2 (5 bases). Germline CDR1 is SGHRS and CDR2 is YFSETQ. V dropped 4 bases and J dropped 3 bases, with 11 bases sitting between them. The CDR3 length is 13 residues. The CDR3 DNA follows: TGCGCCAGCAGCCAGAAGAGGGACTACGAGCAGTACTTC. As protein: CASSQKRDYEQYF.

This chain connects TRBV27 to TRBJ1-2; 7 nucleotides match TRBD1. Germline lookup yields CDR1 MNHEY and CDR2 SMNVEV (reference sequence). The ends lost 7 bases at V and 2 bases at J; junction bases unmatched: 7. There are 14 residues in the CDR3. CDR3: CASTQTGTNYGYTF. CDR3 DNA sequence: TGTGCCAGCACCCAGACAGGGACAAACTATGGCTACACCTTC.

This chain uses TRBV27 with TRBJ2-5, with D perhaps assigned TRBD1 or TRBD2 (6 bases each). The J call is doubtful: the DNA matches TRBJ2-7 better. The CDR3 has 13 residues. Germline CDR1 MNHEY, CDR2 SMNVEV (reference sequence). As DNA, the CDR3 is TGTGCCAGCAGTTTAAGGGGGGCTTACGAGCAGTACTTC. The encoded protein is CASSLRGAYEQYF.

V gene TRBV6-6 combines with J gene TRBJ2-7, with 7 nucleotides matching TRBD1. Germline assignment: CDR1 MNHNY and CDR2 SVGAGI (reference sequence). The V and J ends lost 4 bases and 2 bases, in that order; junction bases with no gene match: 2. This CDR3 has 13 residues. This CDR3 is CASSWGQPYEQYF. CDR3 sequence (DNA): TGTGCCAGCAGTTGGGGACAGCCCTACGAGCAGTACTTC.

The CDR3 nucleotides are TGTGCCAGCAGAAACTCGGGACACCTGTTGGAGCAGTACTTC. Its protein is CASRNSGHLLEQYF. This chain joins TRBV27 and TRBJ2-7, with D tentatively TRBD1 (6 bases). The CDR3 runs 14 residues. With 6 bases removed from V and 7 bases from J, the gap between germline ends came to 19 bases. CDR1 is MNHEY, CDR2 SMNVEV, per germline (reference sequence).

This sequence joins TRBV9 and TRBJ1-2; 12 bases are a match to TRBD1. The CDR3 totals 15 residues. The trim removed 2 bases at V and 6 bases at J, leaving 5 bases unmatched. The germline V gene has CDR1 SGDLS and CDR2 YYNGEE. CDR3 nucleotides: TGTGCCAGCAGCGTGGGGACAGGGGGCATTCATGGCTACACCTTC. As protein: CASSVGTGGIHGYTF.

V and J are TRBV5-5 and TRBJ1-1, with TRBD1 as a possible D gene (5 bases). Germline CDR1 is SGHKS and CDR2 is YYEKEE (reference sequence). Trimming removed 0 bases at V and 4 bases at J, with 7 bases between. CDR3 size: 13 residues. The CDR3 loop is CASSLAGSTEAFF. CDR3 nucleotides: TGTGCCAGCAGCTTGGCAGGGAGCACTGAAGCTTTCTTT. Full variable domain (missing parts from reference TRBV5-5 and TRBJ1-1): DAGVTQSPTHLIKTRGQQVTLRCSPISGHKSVSWYQQVLGQGPQFIFQYYEKEERGRGNFPDRFSARQFPNYSSELNVNALLLGDSALYLCASSLAGSTEAFFGQGTRLTVV.

The V call is TRBV2, the J call TRBJ2-7, with TRBD1 matching 8 bases. V shed 6 bases and J 2 bases; nucleotides not matched to a gene: 9. The CDR3 totals 15 residues. CDR1 and CDR2 from the germline V gene are SNHLY and FYNNEI. The CDR3, as DNA: TGTGCCAGCAGCCCAGGGACAGGAATGCCCTACGAGCAGTACTTC. Translating gives CASSPGTGMPYEQYF.

The genes are TRBV4-1 and TRBJ2-7, with TRBD2 identical over 9 bases. Unmatched junction bases numbered 12, after V lost 0 bases and J lost 6 bases. CDR1 is MGHRA, CDR2 YSYEKL, per germline. This CDR3 is 17 amino acids long. Here the CDR3 reads CASSQERIELAGPEQYF. CDR3 nucleotide sequence: TGCGCCAGCAGCCAAGAAAGAATTGAACTAGCGGGCCCCGAGCAGTACTTC.

The gene calls are TRBV9 and TRBJ2-1; D uncertain. The V end lost 3 bases, the J end lost 6 bases, and 7 bases lay between the germline ends. Germline values: CDR1 SGDLS, CDR2 YYNGEE. The CDR3 sequence is 12 residues long. The CDR3 is CASSDTLNEQFF. The DNA for the CDR3 is TGTGCCAGCAGCGACACCCTCAATGAGCAGTTCTTC.

The chain uses TRBV27 and TRBJ2-7; weak D call: TRBD1 (5 bases). This CDR3 is built from 12 residues. The V gene's germline CDR1 is MNHEY and CDR2 SMNVEV (reference sequence). V was clipped by 4 bases and J by 6 bases, with 10 bases between them. The DNA of the CDR3 is TGTGCCAGCAGTTCAACCAGGGCCGAGCAGTACTTC. Translated: CASSSTRAEQYF.